The 26 T cell receptor beta chains reported below all come from one sample, sequenced in a study of T-cell reconstitution after alpha-beta-depleted transplantation in children. Library preparation (for TCRbeta) was performed with unique molecular identifiers. Using its own MiXCR run on the PCR reads, TCRdb lists one record per CDR3 protein. The sample yields about 340,000 distinct CDR3 sequences, about 9.4% seen once. The specimen was PBMCs from the stem cell graft donor, collected from the stem cell graft. These receptors were collected from a human donor who donated a stem cell graft to a child with acute lymphoblastic leukemia.

The chain employs TRBV4-3 and TRBJ2-2; D not resolved. The germline CDR1 and CDR2 sequences are LGHNA and YSLEER. Trimming stripped 0 bases from V and 5 bases from J, with 16 bases between. The CDR3 has 17 amino acids. The DNA for the CDR3 is TGCGCCAGCAGCCAAGATCACTCCAGGTGGGGAACCGGGGAGCTGTTTTTT. This sequence encodes CASSQDHSRWGTGELFF.

The J gene is TRBJ1-4, the V gene TRBV4-3; D gene unclear. Trimming removed 1 base from V and 7 bases from J, with 10 bases in between. CDR3 size: 14 residues. Germline V gene sequence: CDR1 LGHNA, CDR2 YSLEER. Written as DNA, the CDR3 is TGCGCCAGCAGCCAAGGGGCAGGTCTTGAAAAACTGTTTTTT. It encodes CASSQGAGLEKLFF.

The V call is TRBV19, the J call TRBJ1-5; D unclear. Trimming stripped 7 bases from V and 0 bases from J, with 13 bases between. Looked up from germline, CDR1 is LNHDA and CDR2 is SQIVND (reference sequence). The CDR3 consists of 15 residues. Written as DNA, the CDR3 is TGTGCCAGTACAACCTACGGGTATAGCAATCAGCCCCAGCATTTT. Its protein is CASTTYGYSNQPQHF.

V is TRBV28 and J is TRBJ2-3; 7 bases map to TRBD2. Trimming cost V 6 bases and J 0 bases; bases outside gene matches: 6. Germline values: CDR1 MDHEN, CDR2 SYDVKM. The CDR3 is made up of 15 amino acids. This CDR3 is CASRRAGLSTDTQYF. CDR3 DNA: TGTGCCAGCAGAAGAGCGGGGCTTAGCACAGATACGCAGTATTTT. Together with reference TRBV28 and TRBJ2-3, the CDR3 gives the full variable domain: DVKVTQSSRYLVKRTGEKVFLECVQDMDHENMFWYRQDPGLGLRLIYFSYDVKMKEKGDIPEGYSVSREKKERFSLILESASTNQTSMYLCASRRAGLSTDTQYFGPGTRLTVL.

The rearrangement links TRBV6-2 or TRBV6-3 to TRBJ2-7; D might be TRBD1 (7 bases). The germline V and J ends were trimmed by 0 bases and 3 bases, with 15 bases remaining between them. The length of the CDR3 is 16 residues. The germline V gene has CDR1 MNHEY and CDR2 SVGEGT. The CDR3 DNA is TGTGCCAGCAGTTACTCGAGGAGGGCAGGGGGCTACGAGCAGTACTTC. It specifies CASSYSRRAGGYEQYF.

The chain is built from TRBV20-1 and TRBJ2-7; 8 nucleotides match TRBD2. CDR3 length: 13 amino acids. The germline V gene has CDR1 DFQATT and CDR2 SNEGSKA (reference sequence). V was clipped by 3 bases and J by 3 bases; unmatched bases: 4. The CDR3, as DNA: TGCAGTGCTAGGCCTGCGGGGGGCTACGAGCAGTACTTC. As protein: CSARPAGGYEQYF.

This clonotype was seen more than once but under ten times. This rearrangement joins TRBV7-2 to TRBJ2-3, with 12 bases matching TRBD2. The V gene end was trimmed by 5 bases and the J gene end by 5 bases; junction bases not matched to a gene: 5. Germline values: CDR1 SGHTA, CDR2 FQGNSA. CDR3 size: 15 residues. The CDR3 sequence: CASSHRLAGVDTQYF. The CDR3 coding sequence is TGTGCCAGCAGCCACCGACTAGCGGGAGTAGATACGCAGTATTTT.

The chain has TRBV5-6 and TRBJ2-3, with 11 bases matching TRBD1. The CDR3 has 16 amino acids. Germline CDR1 reads SGHDT; CDR2 reads YYEEEE. V was pared by 4 bases and J by 2 bases, with 6 bases of the junction left unmatched. The CDR3 loop is CASSPLDRGLTDTQYF. CDR3 bases: TGTGCCAGCAGCCCCCTGGACAGGGGGCTCACAGATACGCAGTATTTT.

This clonotype was seen repeatedly, ten times or more. The V and J genes are TRBV29-1 and TRBJ1-2; D remains unclear. The CDR3 contains 12 residues. Germline V gives CDR1 SQVTM, CDR2 ANQGSEA. The V end was cut by 2 bases, the J end by 4 bases, with 8 bases between. Written as DNA, the CDR3 is TGCAGCGTTGAAATGGGGAGCTATGGCTACACCTTC. The encoded protein is CSVEMGSYGYTF.

As DNA, the CDR3 is TGTGCCAGCACAACAGGAGCGATGAACACTGAAGCTTTCTTT. Translating gives CASTTGAMNTEAFF. The rearrangement uses TRBV6-2 or TRBV6-3 and TRBJ1-1; D is perhaps TRBD1 (5 bases). The CDR3 is made up of 14 amino acids. Trimming removed 7 bases from V and 0 bases from J, with 12 bases in between. Germline lookup yields CDR1 MNHEY and CDR2 SVGEGT.

This clonotype came up a few times. The V gene is TRBV4-1, the J gene TRBJ2-5, with TRBD1 matching over 8 bases. V dropped 0 bases and J dropped 7; count of bases not matched to a gene: 7. This CDR3 has 15 residues. Germline CDR1 is MGHRA and CDR2 is YSYEKL. The CDR3 DNA reads TGCGCCAGCAGCCAAGACGGACAGGGCCAGGGGACCCAGTACTTC. This codes for CASSQDGQGQGTQYF.

This clonotype has ten or more counts. This chain links TRBV10-3 with TRBJ2-7; perhaps TRBD2 as D (5 bases). Germline assignment: CDR1 ENHRY and CDR2 SYGVKD. This CDR3 is 11 amino acids long. Trimming removed 7 bases at V and 9 bases at J, with 13 bases between. The DNA of the CDR3 is TGTGCCATCATGGAGGATACCGGGCAGTACTTC. Translating gives CAIMEDTGQYF.

This clonotype was seen a few times. The chain uses TRBV20-1 and TRBJ2-2; 8 bases match TRBD2. The germline CDR1 and CDR2 sequences are DFQATT and SNEGSKA (reference sequence). The CDR3 totals 18 residues. V trimming: 3 bases; J trimming: 4 bases; junction bases outside the gene matches: 16. The CDR3 DNA reads TGCAGTGCTAGCCCCAGCCGGGGAGCGGGAGTTGGCACCGGGGAGCTGTTTTTT. Its translation: CSASPSRGAGVGTGELFF.

The rearrangement joins TRBV11-2 to TRBJ2-3; perhaps TRBD1 as D (5 bases). The germline V gene encodes CDR1 SGHAT and CDR2 FQNNGV. With 4 bases removed from V and 1 base from J, the gap between germline ends came to 9 bases. The CDR3 totals 14 residues. Here the CDR3 DNA reads TGTGCCAGCAGCTCGACAGCCCGCACAGATACGCAGTATTTT. This translates into CASSSTARTDTQYF.

The rearrangement uses TRBV4-3 and TRBJ2-7; the D is unclear. Germline CDR1 is LGHNA and CDR2 is YSLEER. Trimming removed 0 bases at V and 5 bases at J, with 17 bases between. CDR3 size: 16 residues. CDR3 coding DNA: TGCGCCAGCAGCCAAGATGGTGGATACCCTAGGGACGAGCAGTACTTC. Its translation is CASSQDGGYPRDEQYF.

The chain carries TRBV11-2 and TRBJ2-3, with TRBD2 as a possible D gene (5 bases). This CDR3 has 15 residues. CDR1 and CDR2 (germline): SGHAT, FQNNGV. The V gene lost 0 bases and the J gene lost 4 bases, with 11 bases spanning the gap. CDR3 sequence reads: CASSLDYRGADTQYF. CDR3 DNA sequence: TGTGCCAGCAGCTTAGATTATCGGGGAGCAGATACGCAGTATTTT.

The gene calls are TRBV7-3 and TRBJ2-1; 7 nucleotides agree with TRBD1. Germline CDR1 and CDR2: SGHTA and FQGTGA. The J segment lost 7 bases and the V segment lost 4 bases, leaving 4 bases of the junction unmatched. The CDR3 sequence is 13 residues long. This CDR3 reads CASSSGTVNEQFF. The CDR3 DNA sequence: TGTGCCAGCAGCTCGGGGACAGTTAATGAGCAGTTCTTC.

This clonotype was found a few times. The V gene is TRBV3-1, the J gene TRBJ2-7, with unresolved D. With 0 bases removed from V and 5 bases from J, the gap between germline ends came to 17 bases. The CDR3 extends over 16 amino acids. Germline assignment: CDR1 LGHDT and CDR2 YNNKEL (reference sequence). This chain's CDR3 is CASSQDNGQVGNEQYF. The CDR3 bases are TGTGCCAGCAGCCAAGATAATGGGCAGGTTGGGAACGAGCAGTACTTC.

The chain couples TRBV12-3 or TRBV12-4 to TRBJ2-7, with D possibly TRBD1 on 6 matching bases. The germline V and J ends were trimmed by 6 bases and 0 bases, with 21 bases remaining between them. The CDR3 is made up of 17 amino acids. Here the CDR3 DNA reads TGTGCCAGCAGCCCTCGGGCGGGCAGGGGTAGCTCCTACGAGCAGTACTTC. Translating it yields CASSPRAGRGSSYEQYF.

This clonotype appeared a few times. The V and J genes are TRBV4-1 and TRBJ2-3, with TRBD1 as a possible D gene (5 bases). Germline CDR1 and CDR2: MGHRA and YSYEKL. The length of the CDR3 is 12 residues. V was trimmed by 3 bases and J by 5 bases, leaving 6 bases between them. The CDR3 loop reads CASSQGQDTQYF. In DNA form, the CDR3 reads TGCGCCAGCAGCCAGGGGCAAGATACGCAGTATTTT.

This clonotype was seen a few times. This CDR3 reads CASSQERGAMNTEAFF. In DNA, the CDR3 is TGCGCCAGCAGCCAAGAGCGGGGGGCCATGAACACTGAAGCTTTCTTT. The V gene is TRBV4-3, the J gene TRBJ1-1; weak D call: TRBD1 (6 bases). The V and J ends lost 0 bases and 0 bases respectively, with 11 bases between them. CDR1 is LGHNA and CDR2 is YSLEER in the germline V gene. The CDR3 runs to 16 residues.

The V gene is TRBV27, the J gene TRBJ2-3; D is ambiguous. This CDR3 contains 14 residues. Germline V CDR1 and CDR2: MNHEY, SMNVEV (reference sequence). V lost 2 bases and J lost 0, with 6 bases in between. The CDR3 nucleotides are TGTGCCAGCAGTTTACCTCTTAGCACAGATACGCAGTATTTT. As protein: CASSLPLSTDTQYF.

This clonotype was seen more than once but under ten times. The chain has TRBV7-2 and TRBJ2-1; 10 nucleotides match TRBD2. V lost 0 bases and J lost 6; bases outside the gene matches: 2. The CDR3 covers 15 residues. The V gene's germline CDR1 is SGHTA and CDR2 FQGNSA. The DNA of the CDR3 is TGTGCCAGCAGCTTAGCCAGCGGGGGGGTCAATGAGCAGTTCTTC. It specifies CASSLASGGVNEQFF.

This clonotype has more than one count but fewer than ten. The V and J genes are TRBV29-1 and TRBJ1-2; 11 bases fit TRBD1. There are 13 residues in the CDR3. The junction had 3 bases not matched to a gene; V was cut back by 5 bases and J by 4 bases. CDR1 is SQVTM, CDR2 ANQGSEA, per germline. The CDR3 bases are TGCAGCGTTCGGGGGACAGGGGGCTATGGCTACACCTTC. This encodes CSVRGTGGYGYTF.

The chain couples TRBV29-1 to TRBJ2-3, with D possibly matching TRBD1 (5 bases). Germline values: CDR1 SQVTM, CDR2 ANQGSEA. V lost 7 bases to trimming and J lost 6 bases, with 14 bases between them. The CDR3 spans 12 residues. In nucleotides, the CDR3 is TGCAGCGACTCATTCCCAGGGGATACGCAGTATTTT. It specifies CSDSFPGDTQYF.

Concerning this clonotype itself: This may be a read error, as it is one base from a much larger clone. The rearrangement joins TRBV20-1 to TRBJ2-3, with 7 nucleotides matching TRBD2. This CDR3 comprises 15 residues. The V gene's germline CDR1 is DFQATT and CDR2 SNEGSKA (reference sequence). CDR3: CSARAASGATDTLYF. The CDR3 DNA sequence: TGCAGTGCTAGAGCTGCCAGCGGGGCCACAGATACGCTGTATTTT.